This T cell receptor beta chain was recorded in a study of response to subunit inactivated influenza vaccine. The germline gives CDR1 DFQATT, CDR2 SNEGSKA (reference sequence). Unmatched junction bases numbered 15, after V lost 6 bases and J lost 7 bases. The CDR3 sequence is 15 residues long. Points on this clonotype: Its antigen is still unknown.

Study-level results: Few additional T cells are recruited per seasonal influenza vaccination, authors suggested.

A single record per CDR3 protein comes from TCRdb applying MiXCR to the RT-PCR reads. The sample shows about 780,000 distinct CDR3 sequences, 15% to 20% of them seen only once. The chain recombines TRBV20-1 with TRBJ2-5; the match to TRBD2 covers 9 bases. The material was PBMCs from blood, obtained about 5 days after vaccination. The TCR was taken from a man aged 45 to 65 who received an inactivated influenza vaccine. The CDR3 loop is CSAALFSLAGRTQYF. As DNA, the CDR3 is TGCAGTGCAGCCCTATTCTCCCTAGCGGGGAGGACCCAGTACTTC.